What follows are 13 T cell receptor beta chains derived from one specimen sequenced in a study of radiation and T cells in renal cell carcinoma. The method was immunoSEQ multiplex PCR; TCRdb's version includes in-frame clones alone and lacks a portion of them. The repertoire holds some 60,000 clones, around 78% seen once, with approximately 7% in the top ten. Time point: blood 2 weeks post-SBRT. Sample treatment: 15 Gy SBRT to primary tumor, nephrectomy 4 weeks later. This material consisted of blood, taken from a patient whose treatment included radiotherapy and nephrectomy. These receptors originate from a man aged 55 to 70 with renal cell carcinoma.

The rearrangement uses TRBV5-5 and TRBJ2-3; D unresolved. Germline V CDR1 and CDR2: SGHKS, YYEKEE (reference sequence). The ends were cut back, 0 bases at V and 5 bases at J, with 7 bases in the middle. The CDR3 runs 13 residues. The CDR3 nucleotides read TGTGCCAGCAGCTTGGCCTATGGAGATACGCAGTATTTT. It yields the protein CASSLAYGDTQYF.

The chain couples TRBV15 to TRBJ1-1, with a possible D match to TRBD1 (6 bases). The V end was cut by 1 base, the J end by 7 bases, with 10 bases between. This CDR3 is built from 13 residues. CDR1 and CDR2 from the germline V gene are LNHNV and YYDKDF (reference sequence). The CDR3 DNA follows: TGTGCCACCAGCAGAGTTCTACAGGGTGAAGCTTTCTTT. The encoded protein is CATSRVLQGEAFF.

CDR3 protein: CATSRGTANQPQHF. In DNA form, the CDR3 reads TGTGCCACCAGCAGAGGGACAGCCAATCAGCCCCAGCATTTT. The chain recombines TRBV15 with TRBJ1-5; D might be TRBD1 (6 bases). V was trimmed by 1 base and J by 3 bases, leaving 7 bases between them. Germline V lookup: CDR1 LNHNV, CDR2 YYDKDF (reference sequence). CDR3 size: 14 residues. The variable domain in full, completed from reference TRBV15 and TRBJ1-5, reads DAMVIQNPRYQVTQFGKPVTLSCSQTLNHNVMYWYQQKSSQAPKLLFHYYDKDFNNEADTPDNFQSRRPNTSFCFLDIRSPGLGDTAMYLCATSRGTANQPQHFGDGTRLSIL.

The V call is TRBV5-6, the J call TRBJ1-3; D is possibly TRBD1 (6 bases). The CDR3 is 15 amino acids. Germline assignment: CDR1 SGHDT and CDR2 YYEEEE. Trimming pared 9 bases from V and 1 base from J, leaving 17 bases between. The CDR3, as DNA: TGTGCCACTATCTGGGGGGCGAAGTCTGGAAACACCATATATTTT. Translated: CATIWGAKSGNTIYF.

The V gene is TRBV11-2, the J gene TRBJ1-2; D is perhaps TRBD1 (6 bases). Germline V gene lookup returns CDR1 SGHAT and CDR2 FQNNGV. The CDR3 has 14 residues. The V end was cut by 7 bases, the J end by 6 bases, with 18 bases between. The chain's CDR3 is CASTQGGTGNGYTF. The DNA for the CDR3 is TGTGCCAGCACCCAAGGGGGTACAGGGAATGGCTACACCTTC.

This chain's CDR3 is CASSPRRTEETQYF. In nucleotides, the CDR3 is TGTGCCAGCAGCCCCCGACGAACGGAAGAGACCCAGTACTTC. The chain employs TRBV9 and TRBJ2-5; D remains unclear. Germline values: CDR1 SGDLS, CDR2 YYNGEE. Trimming pared 4 bases from V and 3 bases from J, leaving 13 bases between. The length of the CDR3 is 14 residues.

The chain has TRBV25-1 and TRBJ1-6, with unresolved D. Germline CDR1 is MGHDK and CDR2 is SYGVNS. V was shortened by 7 bases and J by 0 bases, with 4 bases between the two germline ends. This CDR3 is 13 amino acids long. The CDR3 here is CASIGSYNSPLHF. The CDR3 DNA reads as TGTGCCAGCATAGGCTCCTATAATTCACCCCTCCACTTT.

V is TRBV27 and J is TRBJ2-1; 7 bases are shared with TRBD1. CDR3 length equals 14 residues. Germline CDR1 reads MNHEY; CDR2 reads SMNVEV (reference sequence). J gave up 4 bases and V 3 bases, and 3 bases lay outside the gene matches. CDR3 protein: CASSLRGLYNEQFF. The CDR3 DNA reads TGTGCCAGCAGTTTGAGGGGGCTTTACAATGAGCAGTTCTTC.

V usage is TRBV7-8 and J usage is TRBJ1-1, with D tentatively TRBD1 (5 bases). Germline CDR1 reads SGHVS; CDR2 reads FQNEAQ. Trimming pared 7 bases from V and 5 bases from J, leaving 20 bases between. This CDR3 spans 15 amino acids. Here the CDR3 DNA reads TGTGCCAGCACCTGGACCCGGTTGGGGGAGACTGAAGCTTTCTTT. Encoded protein: CASTWTRLGETEAFF. Variable domain in full (rest from reference TRBV7-8 and TRBJ1-1): GAGVSQSPRYKVAKRGQDVALRCDPISGHVSLFWYQQALGQGPEFLTYFQNEAQLDKSGLPSDRFFAERPEGSVSTLKIQRTQQEDSAVYLCASTWTRLGETEAFFGQGTRLTVV.

This clone occurred once. This rearrangement joins TRBV29-1 to TRBJ2-1; 7 bases match TRBD2. V shed 3 bases, J shed 6 bases, and the junction held 11 bases outside the gene matches. CDR1 SQVTM and CDR2 ANQGSEA come from the germline V gene. This CDR3 region has 15 residues. The CDR3 loop reads CSVEPEAGALNEQFF. CDR3 bases: TGCAGCGTTGAGCCAGAGGCGGGAGCTCTCAATGAGCAGTTCTTC.

V gene TRBV9 combines with J gene TRBJ1-5; possible D gene TRBD1, 5 bases. V was shortened by 3 bases and J by 3 bases, with 10 bases between the two germline ends. Germline V CDR1 and CDR2: SGDLS, YYNGEE. The CDR3 consists of 14 residues. CDR3: CASSGGTANQPQHF. DNA of the CDR3: TGTGCCAGCAGCGGCGGGACGGCCAATCAGCCCCAGCATTTT.

V gene TRBV4-3 combines with J gene TRBJ1-1; no clear D gene. Germline CDR1 and CDR2: LGHNA and YSLEER. Trimming took 1 base from V and 5 from J, leaving 8 bases between them. This CDR3 region has 13 residues. For the CDR3, the DNA is TGCGCCAGCAGCCAAGCGGGTAGGACTGAAGCTTTCTTT. Translation gives CASSQAGRTEAFF.

This chain links TRBV4-2 with TRBJ1-2, with a possible D match to TRBD1 (6 bases). V lost 0 bases and J lost 6, with 14 bases in between. The V gene's germline CDR1 is LGHNA and CDR2 YNFKEQ. The CDR3 loop spans 15 amino acids. CDR3 protein: CASSQDRGLQDGYTF. As DNA, the CDR3 is TGTGCCAGCAGCCAAGATCGGGGGCTGCAGGATGGCTACACCTTC.